These 30 T cell receptor beta chains were all obtained from the same sample, sequenced in a study of blood T cell repertoires in COVID-19. This table comes from immunoSEQ multiplex PCR, and its TCRdb copy is limited to in-frame clones, with some not included. The sample holds 60,000 to 85,000 clones, approximately 79% seen once. Source material: peripheral blood. These receptor sequences come from a human donor with acute or convalescent COVID-19. The donor label of this sample is uncertain.

This clone was detected only a few times. V is TRBV18 and J is TRBJ2-7; perhaps TRBD2 as D (5 bases). Germline V gene data show CDR1 as KGHSH and CDR2 as LQKENI. The CDR3 has 16 amino acids. Trimming left V 3 bases short and J 0 bases short, with 15 bases between. CDR3 in DNA: TGTGCCAGCTCACCGTTAGCTTCAGAGGGCTCCTACGAGCAGTACGTC. Amino acid sequence: CASSPLASEGSYEQYV.

This chain uses TRBV28 with TRBJ1-1; D gene unclear. Germline CDR1 is MDHEN and CDR2 is SYDVKM. The CDR3 length is 13 residues. The V end lost 4 bases, the J end lost 4 bases, and 10 bases lay between the germline ends. In DNA form, the CDR3 reads TGTGCCAGCAGTTCCGGACTGCCCACTGAAGCTTTCTTT. It is translated as CASSSGLPTEAFF.

As concerns this clone: The germline gene is not matched at one end of the junction; a read error may be the cause. This CDR3 reads CASNYRGGITEAFF. Here the CDR3 DNA reads TGTGCCAGCAATTACCGTGGCGGTATAACTGAAGCTTTCTTT. The rearrangement joins TRBV6-5 to TRBJ1-1; D gene unclear. The CDR3 loop spans 14 amino acids. CDR1 MNHEY and CDR2 SVGAGI come from the germline V gene.

This clone appeared once. The chain links TRBV24-1 to TRBJ1-5; 7 positions agree with TRBD1. J was trimmed by 5 bases and V by 2 bases; bases with no gene match: 8. The V gene's germline CDR1 is KGHDR and CDR2 SFDVKD. The CDR3 spans 16 residues. CDR3 sequence (DNA): TGTGCCACCAGTGATTCACGGACAGGCAACTATCAGCCCCAGCATTTT. Amino acids: CATSDSRTGNYQPQHF.

This clone was seen more than once but under ten times. The chain is built from TRBV11-2 and TRBJ2-1; 7 bases match TRBD2. Germline loops: CDR1 SGHAT, CDR2 FQNNGV. J was trimmed by 7 bases and V by 2 bases; bases with no gene match: 8. The CDR3 extends over 15 amino acids. DNA of the CDR3: TGTGCCAGCAGCTTATGGCCGGGGGGATGGAATGAGCAGTTCTTC. Its translation is CASSLWPGGWNEQFF.

The chain is built from TRBV3-1 (or the pseudogene TRBV3-2) and TRBJ2-1; the match to TRBD2 covers 11 bases. With 5 bases clipped from V and 8 bases from J, the junction kept 5 bases outside the gene matches. The CDR3 consists of 14 residues. Germline V CDR1 and CDR2: LGHDT, YNNKEL (reference sequence). The CDR3 DNA reads TGTGCCAGCAGCGATAGCGGGAGGGCGGATGAGCAGTTCTTC. It yields the protein CASSDSGRADEQFF.

This chain links TRBV24-1 with TRBJ2-7; 8 nucleotides align to TRBD1. Per germline, CDR1 KGHDR and CDR2 SFDVKD. V was pared by 9 bases and J by 0 bases, with 3 bases of the junction left unmatched. The CDR3 loop spans 13 amino acids. CDR3 nucleotides: TGTGCCACCGGGGACAGGAGCTCCTACGAGCAGTACTTC. Its translation: CATGDRSSYEQYF.

This chain uses TRBV5-1 with TRBJ2-1; the match to TRBD1 covers 11 bases. The CDR3 has 16 residues. The V segment lost 4 bases and the J segment 7 bases; nucleotides outside the gene matches: 10. The germline gives CDR1 SGHRS, CDR2 YFSETQ. CDR3 nucleotide sequence: TGCGCCAGCAGCGGGGGACAGGGGGTTTTAATAAATGAGCAGTTCTTC. Translating gives CASSGGQGVLINEQFF.

This clone was counted between two and nine times. V gene TRBV7-8 combines with J gene TRBJ2-2; 11 nucleotides align to TRBD2. Germline values: CDR1 SGHVS, CDR2 FQNEAQ. J was trimmed by 5 bases and V by 5 bases; bases with no gene match: 19. The CDR3 sequence is 20 residues long. CDR3 DNA sequence: TGTGCCAGCAGCCAAGAGGGGAGGGCGCTAGCGGGGGGTCGGACCGGGGAGCTGTTTTTT. This gives the protein CASSQEGRALAGGRTGELFF.

The chain has TRBV28 and TRBJ1-1; D unclear. CDR1 and CDR2 (germline): MDHEN, SYDVKM. CDR3 size: 11 residues. V was trimmed by 8 bases and J by 5 bases, leaving 9 bases between them. CDR3 nucleotide sequence: TGTGCCAGCGATAGCGGGACTGAAGCTTTCTTT. Protein: CASDSGTEAFF.

CDR3 loop: CASSSQGYNEQFF. As DNA, the CDR3 is TGTGCCAGCAGTTCTCAGGGGTACAATGAGCAGTTCTTC. The chain is built from TRBV2 and TRBJ2-1; tentative D call: TRBD1 (6 bases). Trimming stripped 5 bases from V and 4 bases from J, with 9 bases between. Germline values: CDR1 SNHLY, CDR2 FYNNEI. This CDR3 region has 13 residues.

The V gene is TRBV28, the J gene TRBJ2-7; D ambiguous. V lost 5 bases and J 0 bases, leaving 11 bases between the germline ends. The germline gives CDR1 MDHEN, CDR2 SYDVKM. The length of the CDR3 is 14 residues. The CDR3 DNA reads as TGTGCCAGCAGTACCTATCAACCCTCCTACGAGCAGTACTTC. Translated: CASSTYQPSYEQYF.

The V and J genes are TRBV7-8 and TRBJ2-7; TRBD2 matches at 7 bases. CDR3 length: 15 residues. Looked up from germline, CDR1 is SGHVS and CDR2 is FQNEAQ. The junction had 3 bases not matched to a gene; V was cut back by 0 bases and J by 1 base. CDR3 sequence reads: CASSLAGRDSYEQYV. As DNA, the CDR3 is TGTGCCAGCAGCTTAGCTGGGAGGGATTCCTACGAGCAGTACGTC.

V is TRBV5-4 and J is TRBJ2-1; the match to TRBD2 covers 11 bases. CDR3 length equals 20 residues. CDR1 and CDR2 (germline): SGHNT, YYREEE (reference sequence). V was clipped by 4 bases and J by 8 bases; unmatched bases: 23. The CDR3, as DNA: TGTGCCAGCAGCCCTACTGCCGCCTTTAGCGGGGGGGCCCTCAGGGATGAGCAGTTCTTC. Amino acid sequence: CASSPTAAFSGGALRDEQFF.

The chain uses TRBV3-1 (or the pseudogene TRBV3-2) and TRBJ2-2; tentatively, D is TRBD2 (7 bases). Trimming stripped 4 bases from V and 2 bases from J, with 11 bases between. The CDR3 has 15 residues. CDR1 and CDR2 (germline): LGHDT, YNNKEL (reference sequence). In nucleotides, the CDR3 is TGTGCCAGCAGCCGGACAGCGGGAAACACCGGGGAGCTGTTTTTT. Its translation: CASSRTAGNTGELFF.

The chain couples TRBV4-3 to TRBJ1-1, with D perhaps TRBD1 (6 bases). V dropped 3 bases and J dropped 5 bases, with 10 bases sitting between them. Looked up from germline, CDR1 is LGHNA and CDR2 is YSLEER. The length of the CDR3 is 13 residues. The CDR3 sequence is CASSQRGGTEAFF. The CDR3 region has the DNA TGCGCCAGCAGCCAGAGGGGGGGGACTGAAGCTTTCTTT.

The chain links TRBV30 to TRBJ2-1, with 10 nucleotides matching TRBD2. V gave up 1 base and J gave up 8 bases; unmatched junction bases: 2. CDR1 and CDR2 from the germline V gene are GTSNPN and SVGIG (reference sequence). This CDR3 contains 13 residues. This chain's CDR3 is CAWSASGSYEQFF. The CDR3 nucleotides are TGTGCCTGGAGTGCTAGCGGGAGTTATGAGCAGTTCTTC.

V is TRBV5-4 and J is TRBJ2-3; 9 positions match TRBD2. The CDR3 spans 14 residues. CDR1 and CDR2 from the germline V gene are SGHNT and YYREEE (reference sequence). Losses at the gene ends were 3 bases for V and 7 bases for J; bases not matched to a gene: 6. The DNA of the CDR3 is TGTGCCAGCAGCTCTAGCGGGACTAGGCATACGCAGTATTTT. It encodes CASSSSGTRHTQYF.

The chain uses TRBV19 and TRBJ2-4; D might be TRBD2 (5 bases). The germline V gene encodes CDR1 LNHDA and CDR2 SQIVND (reference sequence). Trimming stripped 1 base from V and 3 bases from J, with 13 bases between. The CDR3 is 16 amino acids. CDR3 residues: CASSIGPGKSKNIQYF. For the CDR3, the DNA is TGTGCCAGTAGTATAGGCCCGGGGAAGAGCAAAAACATTCAGTACTTC.

This clone was counted at least ten times. The CDR3 protein is CASSHSEGDTQYF. The DNA for the CDR3 is TGCGCCAGCAGCCACAGCGAGGGAGATACGCAGTATTTT. The chain uses TRBV4-1 and TRBJ2-3; perhaps TRBD2 as D (5 bases). CDR3 length: 13 amino acids. Germline-derived CDR1 and CDR2 are MGHRA and YSYEKL. The germline V and J ends were trimmed by 3 bases and 5 bases, with 9 bases remaining between them.

The table lists this clone with a few counts. J is TRBJ2-3 and V is TRBV6-2 or TRBV6-3; 7 positions match TRBD2. Germline V gene data show CDR1 as MNHEY and CDR2 as SVGEGT. The length of the CDR3 is 18 residues. With 4 bases clipped from V and 1 base from J, the junction kept 14 bases outside the gene matches. The CDR3 coding sequence is TGTGCCAGCAGTTCAGGCGGGAGAGGAACGTTTGGCACAGATACGCAGTATTTT. Its protein product is CASSSGGRGTFGTDTQYF.

The chain links TRBV7-2 to TRBJ2-3, with TRBD2 matching 9 bases. The CDR3 spans 17 residues. Losses at the gene ends were 1 base for V and 4 bases for J; bases not matched to a gene: 9. The germline V gene has CDR1 SGHTA and CDR2 FQGNSA. The CDR3 DNA sequence: TGTGCCAGCAGCTTAGTAGGTAGCGGGGGAGGGCCAGATACGCAGTATTTT. Its protein product is CASSLVGSGGGPDTQYF.

The V and J genes are TRBV30 and TRBJ2-7; 9 bases align to TRBD1. CDR3 length: 12 amino acids. J gave up 2 bases and V 8 bases, and 4 bases lay outside the gene matches. Germline V gene lookup returns CDR1 GTSNPN and CDR2 SVGIG (reference sequence). The CDR3 spells CASGTGPYEQYF. The CDR3 DNA sequence: TGTGCCAGCGGGACAGGGCCCTACGAGCAGTACTTC.

This clone showed up just a few times. The J gene is TRBJ2-1, the V gene TRBV12-3 or TRBV12-4; D unclear. V was clipped by 3 bases and J by 7 bases, with 4 bases between them. This CDR3 comprises 11 residues. Here the CDR3 reads CASSFLNEQFF. CDR3 DNA sequence: TGTGCCAGCAGTTTTCTGAATGAGCAGTTCTTC.

V gene TRBV7-8 combines with J gene TRBJ2-2; 11 bases agree with TRBD2. J was trimmed by 4 bases and V by 5 bases; bases with no gene match: 3. The CDR3 runs to 15 residues. Germline CDR1 is SGHVS and CDR2 is FQNEAQ. CDR3 protein: CASSLTSGITGELFF. In nucleotides, the CDR3 is TGTGCCAGCAGCCTGACTAGCGGGATCACCGGGGAGCTGTTTTTT.

The chain employs TRBV12-5 and TRBJ2-1; 9 bases match TRBD2. The CDR3 loop spans 16 amino acids. V lost 1 base, J lost 4 bases, and 5 bases stayed unmatched. CDR1 and CDR2 (germline): LGHNT, FRNRAP. The CDR3 region is CASGLGRSGSYNEQFF. CDR3 sequence (DNA): TGTGCTAGTGGTTTGGGGCGTAGCGGGAGTTACAATGAGCAGTTCTTC. The full variable domain, its missing parts supplied by reference TRBV12-5 and TRBJ2-1, is DARVTQTPRHKVTEMGQEVTMRCQPILGHNTVFWYRQTMMQGLELLAYFRNRAPLDDSGMPKDRFSAEMPDATLATLKIQPSEPRDSAVYFCASGLGRSGSYNEQFFGPGTRLTVL.

This clone was recorded a few times. The rearrangement links TRBV2 to TRBJ2-5; 8 bases are shared with TRBD1. The germline gives CDR1 SNHLY, CDR2 FYNNEI. The trim removed 6 bases at V and 4 bases at J, leaving 4 bases unmatched. The CDR3 length is 13 residues. CDR3 in DNA: TGTGCCAGCAGCGGAGGACAGGGAGAGACCCAGTACTTC. Amino acids: CASSGGQGETQYF.

This chain uses TRBV7-8 with TRBJ2-1; 9 nucleotides match TRBD1. Per the germline V gene, CDR1 is SGHVS and CDR2 is FQNEAQ. CDR3 length equals 14 residues. The V gene end was trimmed by 2 bases and the J gene end by 6 bases; junction bases not matched to a gene: 2. CDR3 sequence reads: CASSLRDRANEQFF. CDR3 coding DNA: TGTGCCAGCAGCTTACGGGACAGGGCCAATGAGCAGTTCTTC.

The chain has TRBV4-1 and TRBJ1-4; D uncertain. The CDR3 is made up of 16 amino acids. V lost 0 bases and J 0 bases, leaving 8 bases between the germline ends. The V gene's germline CDR1 is MGHRA and CDR2 YSYEKL. This chain's CDR3 is CASSQDWQATNEKLFF. The CDR3 DNA reads as TGCGCCAGCAGCCAAGACTGGCAAGCAACTAATGAAAAACTGTTTTTT.

This clone showed up just once. The V gene is TRBV15, the J gene TRBJ1-4; D call uncertain. Trimming shortened V by 3 bases and J by 7 bases, and 6 bases separated the two germline ends. Germline V gene data show CDR1 as LNHNV and CDR2 as YYDKDF (reference sequence). This CDR3 region has 12 residues. The CDR3 DNA is TGTGCCACCAGCAGGGGGAGTGAAAAACTGTTTTTT. This gives the protein CATSRGSEKLFF.